These T cell receptor beta chains were read from a single sample in a study of T cell responses to AZD1222 COVID-19 vaccine. Here immunoSEQ multiplex PCR was the method, and the copy in TCRdb shows in-frame clones only, minus some. This sample has some 140,000 clones, with 88% found just once. Sequencing used peripheral blood, obtained 28 days after the second AZD1222 dose. Receptors originate from an adult who received the AZD1222 COVID-19 vaccine. Both conserved end residues are part of each CDR3. The order of the fields is CDR3 protein, J gene, clone size, CDR3 length, V gene. Only part of the rows carry a size: once, few, many, or a class if the clone is expanded.

CDR3 protein: CASSPRTGGNEQFF; J gene: TRBJ2-1; clone size: .; CDR3 length: 14; V gene: TRBV4-3
CDR3 protein: CSVGWSGNTIYF; J gene: TRBJ1-3; clone size: .; CDR3 length: 12; V gene: TRBV29-1
CDR3 protein: CASAGEEKLFF; J gene: TRBJ1-4; clone size: .; CDR3 length: 11; V gene: TRBV12-3/TRBV12-4
CDR3 protein: CASSFLDTGELFF; J gene: TRBJ2-2; clone size: .; CDR3 length: 13; V gene: TRBV11-3
CDR3 protein: CASSSPPERQGLSGNTIYF; J gene: TRBJ1-3; clone size: once; CDR3 length: 19; V gene: TRBV9
CDR3 protein: CASSVVGGPTGTQYF; J gene: TRBJ2-5; clone size: .; CDR3 length: 15; V gene: TRBV11-1
CDR3 protein: CASSLDYEQYF; J gene: TRBJ2-7; clone size: once; CDR3 length: 11; V gene: TRBV7-9
CDR3 protein: CASSPPAGDDTQYF; J gene: TRBJ2-3; clone size: .; CDR3 length: 14; V gene: TRBV18
CDR3 protein: CASSQDMEKLFF; J gene: TRBJ1-4; clone size: .; CDR3 length: 12; V gene: TRBV4-1
CDR3 protein: CASSVGVQGTYEQYF; J gene: TRBJ2-7; clone size: .; CDR3 length: 15; V gene: TRBV9